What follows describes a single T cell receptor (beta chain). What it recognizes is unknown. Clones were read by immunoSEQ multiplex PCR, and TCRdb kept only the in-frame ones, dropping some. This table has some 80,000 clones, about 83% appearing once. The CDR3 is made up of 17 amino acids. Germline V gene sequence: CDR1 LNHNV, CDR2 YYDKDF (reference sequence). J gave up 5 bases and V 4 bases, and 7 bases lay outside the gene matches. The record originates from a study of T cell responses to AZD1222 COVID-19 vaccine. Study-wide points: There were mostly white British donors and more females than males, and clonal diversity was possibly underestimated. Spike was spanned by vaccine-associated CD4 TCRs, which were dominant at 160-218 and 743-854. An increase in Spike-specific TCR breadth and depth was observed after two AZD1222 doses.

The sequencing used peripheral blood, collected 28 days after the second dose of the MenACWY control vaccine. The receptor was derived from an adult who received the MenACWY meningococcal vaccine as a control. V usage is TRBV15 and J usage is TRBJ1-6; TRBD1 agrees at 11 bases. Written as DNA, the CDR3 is TGTGCCACCAGCAAATGGACAGGGGGCGCGGATAATTCACCCCTCCACTTT. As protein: CATSKWTGGADNSPLHF.